This T cell receptor (beta chain) was captured in a study of shared clonotypes between healthy human individuals. Study processing details: ImmunoSEQ yielded junction-only sequences lacking quality scores, so filtering differed. This table comes from immunoSEQ multiplex PCR, and its TCRdb copy is limited to in-frame clones, with some not included. V and J calls and clone size are as listed in that table; D and trimming were resolved from the DNA. The sample yields 2 million to 2.5 million clones, approximately 96% seen once. General study results and limits: A few donors shared around 5% of their naive CD4 clonotypes.

The CDR3 totals 16 residues. V was trimmed by 1 base and J by 4 bases, leaving 14 bases between them. Germline lookup yields CDR1 SGHVS and CDR2 FQNEAQ. As regards this clone: No antigen is known for it.

This clonotype originated in a man younger than 35 in good health. The chain links TRBV7-8 to TRBJ2-1, with a tentative D call TRBD2 (6 bases). Sequenced: naive CD4+ T cells sorted from blood. Subset noted: CD45RA+ positively selected. CDR3 coding DNA: TGTGCCAGCAGCTTAGAGATACGGGGGACTTACAATGAGCAGTTCTTC. It codes for CASSLEIRGTYNEQFF.